Following are 29 T cell receptor beta chains from one sample sequenced in a study of cytomegalovirus exposure and HLA in healthy donors. PCR employed 60 Vbeta and 13 Jbeta primers. The protocol was immunoSEQ multiplex PCR, while the TCRdb copy is restricted to in-frame clones and leaves out a portion. The data contain 90,000 to 130,000 clones, roughly 80% of them singletons. The sequenced sample was PBMCs. Receptor source: a man younger than 45 in good health and CMV-seropositive.

The chain carries TRBV18 and TRBJ1-1; TRBD1 agrees at 9 bases. This CDR3 comprises 14 residues. Germline trimming cut 3 bases from V and 4 bases from J; bases unmatched to any gene: 3. The germline V gene encodes CDR1 KGHSH and CDR2 LQKENI. In nucleotides, the CDR3 is TGTGCCAGCTCACCCCGGGGACAGGGCACTGAAGCTTTCTTT. Its protein is CASSPRGQGTEAFF.

The chain recombines TRBV6-1 with TRBJ1-2; no firm D call. The V gene's germline CDR1 is MNHNS and CDR2 SASEGT. The CDR3 is made up of 13 amino acids. V was cut by 6 bases and J by 7 bases, with 15 bases left in between. In nucleotides, the CDR3 is TGTGCCAGCAGAGTCAGTCAGTTATCTGGCTACACCTTC. Translated: CASRVSQLSGYTF.

This clone has more than one count but fewer than ten. The chain is built from TRBV9 and TRBJ2-7, with TRBD1 matching over 8 bases. V was pared by 3 bases and J by 4 bases, with 6 bases of the junction left unmatched. The germline gives CDR1 SGDLS, CDR2 YYNGEE. The CDR3 covers 14 residues. CDR3 DNA: TGTGCCAGCAGCGGCCAGGGGGCTTCGTACGAGCAGTACTTC. Its translation is CASSGQGASYEQYF.

This chain uses TRBV7-9 with TRBJ1-6, with TRBD1 as a possible D gene (5 bases). Germline values: CDR1 SEHNR, CDR2 FQNEAQ (reference sequence). The V end lost 1 base, the J end lost 6 bases, and 10 bases lay between the germline ends. CDR3 length equals 15 residues. CDR3 DNA sequence: TGTGCCAGCAGCTTAGATGCAGGGTCTAATTCACCCCTCCACTTT. Protein sequence: CASSLDAGSNSPLHF.

Comments on this clone: A much larger clone lies a single base off, so this may be a read error. V is TRBV7-9 and J is TRBJ1-1, with TRBD1 matching over 9 bases. The CDR3 contains 13 residues. CDR1 and CDR2 (germline): SEHNR, FQNEAQ (reference sequence). The junction had 1 base not matched to a gene; V was cut back by 6 bases and J by 2 bases. In DNA, the CDR3 is TGTGCCAGCAGGGACAGGGGAAACACTGAAGCTTTCTTT. Encoded protein: CASRDRGNTEAFF.

The chain has TRBV7-3 and TRBJ1-1; TRBD1 agrees at 7 bases. This CDR3 spans 14 amino acids. The V gene end was trimmed by 4 bases and the J gene end by 1 base; junction bases not matched to a gene: 3. The germline CDR1 and CDR2 sequences are SGHTA and FQGTGA. CDR3 sequence (DNA): TGTGCCAGCAGCTCGCAGGGGGGGAACACTGAAGCTTTCTTT. It codes for CASSSQGGNTEAFF.

V usage is TRBV28 and J usage is TRBJ2-5; D ambiguous. V was shortened by 3 bases and J by 3 bases, with 5 bases between the two germline ends. The CDR3 consists of 12 residues. CDR1 is MDHEN, CDR2 SYDVKM, per germline. The chain's CDR3 is CASSFAEETQYF. The CDR3 nucleotides are TGTGCCAGCAGTTTTGCAGAAGAGACCCAGTACTTC.

J is TRBJ2-1 and V is TRBV5-1; no firm D call. V was clipped by 0 bases and J by 7 bases, with 17 bases between them. The V gene's germline CDR1 is SGHRS and CDR2 YFSETQ. The CDR3 runs to 16 residues. In nucleotides, the CDR3 is TGCGCCAGCAGCTTGGGAAGTAGCCGGTATCAAAATGAGCAGTTCTTC. As protein: CASSLGSSRYQNEQFF. The variable domain in full, completed from reference TRBV5-1 and TRBJ2-1, reads KAGVTQTPRYLIKTRGQQVTLSCSPISGHRSVSWYQQTPGQGLQFLFEYFSETQRNKGNFPGRFSGRQFSNSRSEMNVSTLELGDSALYLCASSLGSSRYQNEQFFGPGTRLTVL.

The J gene is TRBJ2-7, the V gene TRBV5-4; 7 bases align to TRBD1. The CDR3 is made up of 16 amino acids. CDR1 and CDR2 (germline): SGHNT, YYREEE (reference sequence). J lost 2 bases, V lost 3 bases, and 11 bases had no gene match. The CDR3, as DNA: TGTGCCAGCAGCTCGCCTTCCCGACAGGGAGCCTACGAGCAGTACTTC. This codes for CASSSPSRQGAYEQYF.

The chain couples TRBV5-1 to TRBJ1-1; 7 bases fit TRBD1. The CDR3 loop spans 16 amino acids. V lost 3 bases, J lost 0 bases, and 8 bases stayed unmatched. Germline V gene data show CDR1 as SGHRS and CDR2 as YFSETQ. The CDR3 region is CASSSSYRGLNTEAFF. The CDR3 bases are TGCGCCAGCAGCTCATCCTACAGGGGATTGAACACTGAAGCTTTCTTT.

The rearrangement links TRBV10-3 to TRBJ1-2, with TRBD1 matching 7 bases. CDR3 length equals 14 residues. CDR1 and CDR2 (germline): ENHRY, SYGVKD. Trimming at V came to 3 bases and at J to 3 bases, leaving 4 bases not matched to a gene. CDR3 loop: CAISERDRDYGYTF. CDR3 in DNA: TGTGCCATCAGTGAACGTGACAGGGACTATGGCTACACCTTC.

The CDR3 DNA reads TGTGCCAGCAGTGAAAGGAGGGAGCGTGGCTATGGCTACACCTTC. This gives the protein CASSERRERGYGYTF. J is TRBJ1-2 and V is TRBV2; D not resolved. Germline V CDR1 and CDR2: SNHLY, FYNNEI. CDR3 length: 15 residues. The V end was cut by 2 bases, the J end by 4 bases, with 14 bases between.

The rearrangement joins TRBV11-2 to TRBJ1-2; 9 bases agree with TRBD1. CDR3 length: 14 residues. V trimming: 1 base; J trimming: 8 bases; junction bases outside the gene matches: 5. Germline assignment: CDR1 SGHAT and CDR2 FQNNGV. CDR3 DNA: TGTGCCAGCAGCTTAGGGGACAGGGCGTGGGGCTACACCTTC. Its translation is CASSLGDRAWGYTF.

V gene TRBV5-1 combines with J gene TRBJ1-1; weak D call: TRBD1 (5 bases). Germline V lookup: CDR1 SGHRS, CDR2 YFSETQ. V lost 0 bases to trimming and J lost 1 base, with 10 bases between them. The CDR3 is 15 amino acids. This CDR3 reads CASSLVRQTNTEAFF. DNA of the CDR3: TGCGCCAGCAGCTTGGTTAGACAGACGAACACTGAAGCTTTCTTT.

The CDR3 sequence is CASSQFTSGVQYF. As DNA, the CDR3 is TGTGCCAGCAGCCAATTTACTAGCGGCGTTCAGTATTTT. The chain combines TRBV14 with TRBJ2-3, with 8 nucleotides matching TRBD2. The CDR3 is 13 amino acids. J gave up 12 bases and V 2 bases, and 7 bases lay outside the gene matches. CDR1 is SGHDN and CDR2 is FVKESK in the germline V gene.

The rearrangement joins TRBV27 to TRBJ1-2; D might be TRBD1 (5 bases). The CDR3 has 14 residues. The V and J ends lost 5 bases and 8 bases respectively, with 18 bases between them. Germline V gene data show CDR1 as MNHEY and CDR2 as SMNVEV (reference sequence). CDR3 residues: CASSRPGGAQGYTF. The CDR3 DNA reads TGTGCCAGCAGTCGCCCAGGTGGGGCTCAGGGCTACACCTTC.

The chain carries TRBV6-6 and TRBJ1-4; 8 bases agree with TRBD1. Germline loops: CDR1 MNHNY, CDR2 SVGAGI (reference sequence). With 5 bases clipped from V and 7 bases from J, the junction kept 0 bases outside the gene matches. The CDR3 spans 12 residues. In DNA form, the CDR3 reads TGTGCCAGCAGTGGGACAGGTGAAAAACTGTTTTTT. This gives the protein CASSGTGEKLFF.

Note on this clone: The identical CDR3 is also encoded by other nucleotide sequences in the sample. V gene TRBV5-1 combines with J gene TRBJ2-7, with TRBD2 identical over 9 bases. Germline-derived CDR1 and CDR2 are SGHRS and YFSETQ. The CDR3 runs to 15 residues. J lost 4 bases, V lost 0 bases, and 5 bases had no gene match. The CDR3 DNA reads as TGCGCCAGCAGCTTGGGGCTAGCGGGGCTTTACGAGCAGTACTTC. This codes for CASSLGLAGLYEQYF.

The chain uses TRBV6-5 and TRBJ2-2; 13 bases agree with TRBD2. The CDR3 contains 14 residues. The junction had 0 bases not matched to a gene; V was cut back by 6 bases and J by 5 bases. Germline CDR1 MNHEY, CDR2 SVGAGI. The CDR3 bases are TGTGCCAGCAGACTAGCGGGGGGGACCGGGGAGCTGTTTTTT. The encoded protein is CASRLAGGTGELFF.

This chain links TRBV28 with TRBJ2-1, with 7 bases matching TRBD1. This CDR3 has 13 residues. CDR1 and CDR2 from the germline V gene are MDHEN and SYDVKM. V was clipped by 5 bases and J by 6 bases; unmatched bases: 4. This CDR3 reads CASSPGQVNEQFF. CDR3 coding DNA: TGTGCCAGCAGTCCCGGACAGGTCAATGAGCAGTTCTTC.

V and J are TRBV5-1 and TRBJ2-1; 9 bases agree with TRBD1. This CDR3 is 13 amino acids long. V trimming: 6 bases; J trimming: 9 bases; junction bases outside the gene matches: 7. Germline CDR1 SGHRS, CDR2 YFSETQ. The CDR3: CASNRDRAFEQFF. CDR3 nucleotides: TGCGCCAGCAACCGGGACAGGGCATTTGAGCAGTTCTTC.

This chain connects TRBV6-1 to TRBJ1-6, with D unresolved. Germline V gene data show CDR1 as MNHNS and CDR2 as SASEGT. V was pared by 2 bases and J by 8 bases, with 7 bases between. The CDR3 has 13 residues. The CDR3 nucleotides are TGTGCCAGCAGTGAAAGGAGCGATTCACCCCTCCACTTT. Residues: CASSERSDSPLHF.

The chain recombines TRBV19 with TRBJ1-5, with a weak D call TRBD1 (6 bases). The germline V gene has CDR1 LNHDA and CDR2 SQIVND (reference sequence). V dropped 3 bases and J dropped 0 bases, with 9 bases sitting between them. This CDR3 is built from 15 residues. Written as DNA, the CDR3 is TGTGCCAGTAGTATTCGGACAGATAGCAATCAGCCCCAGCATTTT. Translated, it gives CASSIRTDSNQPQHF.

The V call is TRBV6-1, the J call TRBJ2-7, with D maybe TRBD2 (5 bases). Trimming shortened V by 5 bases and J by 2 bases, and 10 bases separated the two germline ends. This CDR3 is 13 amino acids long. From germline, CDR1 is MNHNS and CDR2 SASEGT. Here the CDR3 reads CASSRGFTYEQYV. The CDR3 nucleotides read TGTGCCAGCAGTCGGGGTTTTACCTACGAGCAGTACGTC.

The chain links TRBV9 to TRBJ1-2; the match to TRBD1 covers 8 bases. Germline trimming cut 3 bases from V and 6 bases from J; bases unmatched to any gene: 7. This CDR3 region has 14 residues. CDR1 is SGDLS, CDR2 YYNGEE, per germline. This CDR3 is CASSARDRNNGYTF. The DNA of the CDR3 is TGTGCCAGCAGCGCGCGGGACAGGAACAATGGCTACACCTTC. Complete variable domain (other parts from reference TRBV9 and TRBJ1-2): DSGVTQTPKHLITATGQRVTLRCSPRSGDLSVYWYQQSLDQGLQFLIQYYNGEERAKGNILERFSAQQFPDLHSELNLSSLELGDSALYFCASSARDRNNGYTFGSGTRLTVV.

This chain links TRBV10-3 with TRBJ1-1; perhaps TRBD1 as D (5 bases). Trimming took 4 bases from V and 4 from J, leaving 13 bases between them. CDR1 is ENHRY, CDR2 SYGVKD, per germline. This CDR3 contains 14 residues. The CDR3 region has the DNA TGTGCCATCAGTGTATCGACAGACGGCACTGAAGCTTTCTTT. Its protein is CAISVSTDGTEAFF.

This clone was detected a few times. V usage is TRBV29-1 and J usage is TRBJ2-6; 8 positions match TRBD2. Germline CDR1 and CDR2: SQVTM and ANQGSEA. This CDR3 spans 15 amino acids. The J segment lost 0 bases and the V segment lost 4 bases, leaving 2 bases of the junction unmatched. The CDR3 region has the DNA TGCAGCGTTGCGGGGGGGGGCTCTGGGGCCAACGTCCTGACTTTC. This translates into CSVAGGGSGANVLTF.

The chain is built from TRBV5-1 and TRBJ2-7; 13 nucleotides line up with TRBD2. Germline values: CDR1 SGHRS, CDR2 YFSETQ. The CDR3 extends over 16 amino acids. V was clipped by 0 bases and J by 0 bases; unmatched bases: 0. The CDR3 DNA reads TGCGCCAGCAGCTTGGGACTAGCGGGGGGCTCCTACGAGCAGTACTTC. Translated, it gives CASSLGLAGGSYEQYF.

The chain recombines TRBV19 with TRBJ1-2; D gene ambiguous. Germline CDR1 and CDR2: LNHDA and SQIVND (reference sequence). The CDR3 sequence is 13 residues long. The V and J ends lost 3 bases and 8 bases respectively, with 13 bases between them. CDR3 amino acids: CASSISDEGGYTF. The CDR3 DNA is TGTGCCAGTAGTATTAGCGACGAGGGAGGCTACACCTTC.